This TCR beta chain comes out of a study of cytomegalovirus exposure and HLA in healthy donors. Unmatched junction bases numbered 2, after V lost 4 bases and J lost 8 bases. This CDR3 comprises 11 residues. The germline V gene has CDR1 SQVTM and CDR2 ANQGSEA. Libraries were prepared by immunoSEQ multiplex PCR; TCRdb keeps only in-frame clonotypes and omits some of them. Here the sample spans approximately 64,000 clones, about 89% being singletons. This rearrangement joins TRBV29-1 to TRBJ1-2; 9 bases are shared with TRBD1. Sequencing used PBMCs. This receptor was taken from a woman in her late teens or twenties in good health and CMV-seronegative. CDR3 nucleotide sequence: TGCAGCGTTGGACAGGGGGAAGGCTACACCTTC. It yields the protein CSVGQGEGYTF. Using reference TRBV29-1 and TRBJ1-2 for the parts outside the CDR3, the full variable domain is SAVISQKPSRDICQRGTSLTIQCQVDSQVTMMFWYRQQPGQSLTLIATANQGSEATYESGFVIDKFPISRPNLTFSTLTVSNMSPEDSSIYLCSVGQGEGYTFGSGTRLTVV.